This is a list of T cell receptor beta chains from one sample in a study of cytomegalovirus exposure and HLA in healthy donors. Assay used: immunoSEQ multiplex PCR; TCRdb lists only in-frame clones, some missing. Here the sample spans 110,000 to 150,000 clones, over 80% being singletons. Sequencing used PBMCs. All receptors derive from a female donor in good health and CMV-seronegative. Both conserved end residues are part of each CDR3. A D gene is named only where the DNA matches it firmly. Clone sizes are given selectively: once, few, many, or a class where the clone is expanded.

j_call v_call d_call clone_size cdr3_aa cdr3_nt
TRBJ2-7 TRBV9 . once CASCNRECYEQYF TGTGCCAGCTGCAACAGGGAGTGCTACGAGCAGTACTTC
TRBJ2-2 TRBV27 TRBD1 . CASSPKTGLAGELFF TGTGCCAGCAGCCCCAAGACAGGGTTGGCCGGGGAGCTGTTTTTT
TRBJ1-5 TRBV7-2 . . CASSLEGGANQPQHF TGTGCCAGCAGCTTAGAGGGGGGGGCCAATCAGCCCCAGCATTTT
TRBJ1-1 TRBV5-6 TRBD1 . CASSLGYGQVGTEAFF TGTGCCAGCAGCTTGGGATACGGACAGGTCGGCACTGAAGCTTTCTTT
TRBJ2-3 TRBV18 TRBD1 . CAGQVTDTQYF TGTGCCGGACAGGTCACAGATACGCAGTATTTT
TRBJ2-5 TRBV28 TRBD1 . CASSPPHVGTGKLETQYF TGTGCCAGCAGTCCCCCACACGTCGGGACAGGGAAGTTGGAGACCCAGTACTTC
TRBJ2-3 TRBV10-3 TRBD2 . CAIMKDSGTTTDTQYF TGTGCCATCATGAAGGACTCCGGGACTACTACAGATACGCAGTATTTT
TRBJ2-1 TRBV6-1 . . CASSELGGSYNEQFF TGTGCCAGCAGTGAACTGGGAGGTTCCTACAATGAGCAGTTCTTC
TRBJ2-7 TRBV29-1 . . CSVEGRSGVNEQYF TGCAGCGTTGAAGGACGCTCAGGGGTCAACGAGCAGTACTTC
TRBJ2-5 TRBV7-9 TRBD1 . CASSSQPGGGETQYF TGTGCCAGCAGCTCGCAGCCAGGGGGCGGTGAGACCCAGTACTTC
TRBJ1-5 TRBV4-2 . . CASSQAEGTQPQHF TGTGCCAGCAGCCAAGCGGAGGGAACTCAGCCCCAGCATTTT
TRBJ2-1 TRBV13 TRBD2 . CASSPGTSGLPFF TGTGCCAGCAGCCCAGGGACTAGCGGGCTTCCGTTCTTC
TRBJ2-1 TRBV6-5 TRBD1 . CASSYSNSGGEQFF TGTGCCAGCAGTTATTCTAACTCAGGGGGCGAGCAGTTCTTC
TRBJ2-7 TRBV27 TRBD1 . CASSHGTGGGYEQYF TGTGCCAGCAGTCACGGGACAGGGGGCGGCTACGAGCAGTACTTC
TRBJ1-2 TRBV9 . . CASSVGHLNYGYTF TGTGCCAGCAGCGTAGGACATCTGAACTATGGCTACACCTTC
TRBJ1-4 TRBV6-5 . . CASSYGGANEKLFF TGTGCCAGCAGTTACGGAGGGGCTAATGAAAAACTGTTTTTT
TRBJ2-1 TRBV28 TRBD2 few CASRSGSSYNEQFF TGTGCCAGCAGGAGCGGGAGCTCCTACAATGAGCAGTTCTTC
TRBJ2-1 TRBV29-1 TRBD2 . CSVASGSINEQFF TGCAGCGTTGCGAGCGGGAGTATTAATGAGCAGTTCTTC
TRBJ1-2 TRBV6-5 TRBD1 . CASRPDRGSYGYTF TGTGCCAGCAGACCGGACAGGGGAAGCTATGGCTACACCTTC
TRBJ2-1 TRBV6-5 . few CASSYSRADNEQFF TGTGCCAGCAGTTACTCGAGGGCAGACAATGAGCAGTTCTTC
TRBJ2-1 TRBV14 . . CASSQDSLGEQFF TGTGCCAGCAGCCAAGATAGCCTTGGGGAGCAGTTCTTC
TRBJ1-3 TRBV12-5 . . CASGRDLGNTIYF TGTGCTAGTGGTAGGGACTTGGGAAACACCATATATTTT
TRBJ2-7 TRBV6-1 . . CASSDLVGAYEQYF TGTGCCAGCAGTGACCTGGTCGGTGCCTACGAGCAGTACTTC
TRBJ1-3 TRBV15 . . CATSRYADAGNTIYF TGTGCCACCAGCAGGTACGCGGATGCGGGAAACACCATATATTTT
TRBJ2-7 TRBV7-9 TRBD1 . CASGTGGFDEQYF TGTGCCAGCGGGACAGGGGGGTTTGACGAGCAGTACTTC
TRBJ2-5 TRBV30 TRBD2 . CAWSVGKTSGRQETQYF TGTGCCTGGAGTGTAGGGAAAACTAGCGGGCGCCAAGAGACCCAGTACTTC
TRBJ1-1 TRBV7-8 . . CASSSKGRDTEAFF TGTGCCAGCAGCTCCAAAGGGAGGGACACTGAAGCTTTCTTT
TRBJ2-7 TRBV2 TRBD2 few CASSEEGLAGDEQYF TGTGCCAGCAGTGAGGAGGGACTAGCGGGAGACGAGCAGTACTTC